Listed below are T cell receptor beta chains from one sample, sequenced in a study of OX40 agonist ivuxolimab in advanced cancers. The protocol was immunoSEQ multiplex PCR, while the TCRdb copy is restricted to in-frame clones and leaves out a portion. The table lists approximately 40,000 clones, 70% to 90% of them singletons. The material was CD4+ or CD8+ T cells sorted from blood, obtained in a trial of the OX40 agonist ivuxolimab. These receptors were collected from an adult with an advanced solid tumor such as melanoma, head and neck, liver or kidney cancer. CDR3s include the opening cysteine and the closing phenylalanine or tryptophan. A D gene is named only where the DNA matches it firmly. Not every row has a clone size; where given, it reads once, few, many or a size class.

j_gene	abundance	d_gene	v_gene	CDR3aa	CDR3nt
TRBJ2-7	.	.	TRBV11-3	CASSLAEAYEQYF	TGTGCCAGCAGCTTAGCTGAGGCTTACGAGCAGTACTTC
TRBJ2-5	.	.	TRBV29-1	CSVVTSSRETQYF	TGCAGCGTTGTTACTAGCTCACGGGAGACCCAGTACTTC
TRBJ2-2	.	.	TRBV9	CASSVARQKLANTGELFF	TGTGCCAGCAGCGTAGCCCGACAGAAACTCGCGAACACCGGGGAGCTGTTTTTT
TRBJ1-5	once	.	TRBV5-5	CASSFSEGTGLNQPQHF	TGTGCCAGCAGCTTTAGTGAGGGGACTGGGTTGAATCAGCCCCAGCATTTT
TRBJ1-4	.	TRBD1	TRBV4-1	CASSRLPGGNEKLFF	TGCGCCAGCAGCAGACTTCCAGGGGGAAATGAAAAACTGTTTTTT
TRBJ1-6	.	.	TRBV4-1	CASSQDPPYWTRDNSPLHF	TGCGCCAGCAGCCAAGATCCCCCTTACTGGACTCGTGATAATTCACCCCTCCACTTT
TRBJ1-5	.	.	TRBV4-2	CASSQESWDLGQPQHF	TGTGCCAGCAGCCAAGAGAGTTGGGATCTAGGTCAGCCCCAGCATTTT
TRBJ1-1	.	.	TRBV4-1	CASSQISQDTEAFF	TGCGCCAGCAGCCAAATCAGCCAGGACACTGAAGCTTTCTTT
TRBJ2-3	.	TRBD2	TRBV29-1	CSVIQTSGSPDTQYF	TGCAGCGTTATCCAGACTAGCGGGAGCCCAGATACGCAGTATTTT
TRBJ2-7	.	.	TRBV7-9	CASRGEGQGDEQYF	TGTGCCAGCAGGGGAGAGGGCCAGGGTGACGAGCAGTACTTC
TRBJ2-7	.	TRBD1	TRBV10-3	CASTGGSYEQYF	TGTGCCTCGACAGGGGGCTCCTACGAGCAGTACTTC
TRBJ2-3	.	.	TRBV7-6	CASGGVDTQYF	TGTGCCAGCGGGGGTGTGGATACGCAGTATTTT
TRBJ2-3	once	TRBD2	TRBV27	CASSSGTNSADTQYF	TGTGCCAGCAGTAGCGGGACGAACAGCGCAGATACGCAGTATTTT
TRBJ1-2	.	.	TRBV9	CASSVDSGANYGYTF	TGTGCCAGCAGCGTAGATTCAGGAGCTAACTATGGCTACACCTTC
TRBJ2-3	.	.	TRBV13	CASSPTEVEPSTDTQYF	TGTGCCAGCAGCCCGACAGAAGTCGAGCCTAGCACAGATACGCAGTATTTT
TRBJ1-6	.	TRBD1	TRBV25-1	CASSERQGAGSPLHF	TGTGCCAGCAGTGAACGACAGGGGGCAGGCTCACCCCTCCACTTT
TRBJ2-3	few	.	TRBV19	CASRRGPTDTQYF	TGTGCCAGTCGGCGGGGCCCCACAGATACGCAGTATTTT
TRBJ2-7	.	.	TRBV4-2	CASSQRPYGIYGQYF	TGTGCCAGCAGCCAACGACCATACGGGATTTACGGGCAGTACTTC
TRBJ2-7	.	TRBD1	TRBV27	CASSLNGQGSTHEQYF	TGTGCCAGCAGTTTAAACGGACAGGGGAGTACCCACGAGCAGTACTTC
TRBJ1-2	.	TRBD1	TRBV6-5	CASSYDRAYGYTF	TGTGCCAGCAGTTACGACAGGGCCTATGGCTACACCTTC
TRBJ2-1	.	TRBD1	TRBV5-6	CASSTGTGIYNEQFF	TGTGCCAGCAGCACCGGGACAGGCATCTACAATGAGCAGTTCTTC
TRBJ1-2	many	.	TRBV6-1	CASSEWIRENYGYTF	TGTGCCAGCAGTGAATGGATAAGGGAAAACTATGGCTACACCTTC
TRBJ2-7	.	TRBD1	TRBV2	CASMETGGREQYF	TGTGCCAGCATGGAGACAGGGGGACGCGAGCAGTACTTC
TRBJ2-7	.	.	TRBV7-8	CASSFWVLGNEQYF	TGTGCCAGCAGCTTTTGGGTTCTCGGGAACGAGCAGTACTTC
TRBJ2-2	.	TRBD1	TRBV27	CASSYTLGTVNTGELFF	TGTGCCAGCAGTTACACCCTCGGGACAGTGAACACCGGGGAGCTGTTTTTT
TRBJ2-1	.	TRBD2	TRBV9	CASSVGTSGAREQFF	TGTGCCAGCAGCGTAGGGACTAGCGGGGCCAGAGAGCAGTTCTTC
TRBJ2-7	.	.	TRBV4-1	CASSQEGTSSYEQYF	TGCGCCAGCAGCCAAGAGGGAACCAGCTCCTACGAGCAGTACTTC
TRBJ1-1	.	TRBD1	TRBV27	CASSGTGGARDTEAFF	TGTGCCAGCAGTGGAACAGGGGGCGCGCGGGACACTGAAGCTTTCTTT
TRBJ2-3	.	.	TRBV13	CASSSRAHGDTQYF	TGTGCCAGCAGCTCACGGGCCCACGGAGATACGCAGTATTTT
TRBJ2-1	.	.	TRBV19	CASSDRPTYNEQFF	TGTGCCAGTAGCGACAGACCCACTTACAATGAGCAGTTCTTC
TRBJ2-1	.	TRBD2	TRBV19	CASLGGGPPNNEQFF	TGTGCCAGTTTGGGGGGAGGGCCCCCAAACAATGAGCAGTTCTTC
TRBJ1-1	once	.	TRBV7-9	CASSLVTGPPEAFF	TGTGCCAGCAGCTTAGTGACGGGACCTCCTGAAGCTTTCTTT
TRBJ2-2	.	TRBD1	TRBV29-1	CSVPNKNYRGGNTGELFF	TGCAGCGTCCCAAACAAAAATTACAGGGGTGGGAACACCGGGGAGCTGTTTTTT
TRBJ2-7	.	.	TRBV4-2	CASSQVIGGRELDLYEQYF	TGTGCCAGCAGCCAAGTAATCGGTGGGCGTGAGTTGGACTTGTACGAGCAGTACTTC
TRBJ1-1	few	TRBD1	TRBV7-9	CASSLVGQGSTEAFF	TGTGCCAGCAGCTTGGTCGGACAGGGGTCCACTGAAGCTTTCTTT
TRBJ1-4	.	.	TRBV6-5	CASSQGEKLFF	TGTGCCAGCAGCCAGGGCGAAAAACTGTTTTTT
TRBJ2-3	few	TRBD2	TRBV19	CASSIDGGTTDTQYF	TGTGCCAGTAGTATTGACGGGGGGACTACAGATACGCAGTATTTT
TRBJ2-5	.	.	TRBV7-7	CASSLNTGLAGTETQYF	TGTGCCAGCAGCTTAAACACAGGGCTTGCGGGCACGGAGACCCAGTACTTC
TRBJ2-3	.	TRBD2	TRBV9	CASSARSGSLDTQYF	TGTGCCAGCAGCGCCCGTAGCGGGAGTTTGGATACGCAGTATTTT